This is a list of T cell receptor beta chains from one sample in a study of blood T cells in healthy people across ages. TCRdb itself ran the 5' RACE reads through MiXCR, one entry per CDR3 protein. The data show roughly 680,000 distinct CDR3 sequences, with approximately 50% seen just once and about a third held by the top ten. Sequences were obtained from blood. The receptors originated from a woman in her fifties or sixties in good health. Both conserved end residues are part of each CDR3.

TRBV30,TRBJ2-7,CAWSVGLAFYEQYF
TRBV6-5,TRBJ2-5,CASSTRTAQQYF
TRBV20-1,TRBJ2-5,CSARAVWLAGNQETQYF
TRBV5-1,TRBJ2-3,CASSFQGLTDTQYF
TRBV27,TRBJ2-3,CASSFEGSDGYTFGSGTSTDTQYF
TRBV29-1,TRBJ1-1,CSVSRDKNTEAFF
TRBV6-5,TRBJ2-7,CASSRDGTGAEQYF
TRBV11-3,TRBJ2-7,CASSLGTGFNEQYF
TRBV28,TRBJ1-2,CASSLIPRTANYGYTF
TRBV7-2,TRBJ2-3,CASSLVRREGRAQYF
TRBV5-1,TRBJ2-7,CASSWMTGHSSAYEQYF
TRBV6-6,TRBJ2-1,CASSVSAGYNEQFF
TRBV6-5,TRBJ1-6,CASSGLGVYNSPLHF
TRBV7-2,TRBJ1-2,CASSHRGLDGYTF
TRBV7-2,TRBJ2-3,CASSPEARGVTDTQYF
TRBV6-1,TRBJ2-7,CASSEISSRAYEQYF
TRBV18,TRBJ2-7,CASSRTGKPYEQYF
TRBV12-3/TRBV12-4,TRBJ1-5,CASSLGVRRGGSQPQHF
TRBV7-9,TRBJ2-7,CASSPREGPHEQYF
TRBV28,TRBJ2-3,CASSVPISTNTQYF
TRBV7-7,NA,CASSPGQAFRDEQYF
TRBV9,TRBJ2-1,CASSAGGGGEQFF
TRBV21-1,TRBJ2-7,CASSRGGAVLGSYEQYF